This record concerns one T cell receptor (beta chain) sequence. The CDR3 runs 13 residues. From germline, CDR1 is SGHNT and CDR2 YYREEE (reference sequence). V was cut by 5 bases and J by 3 bases, with 9 bases left in between. The record originates from a study of blood T cell repertoires in COVID-19. Study-wide background: Italy, Spain and the United States were the sources of the convalescent and acute COVID-19 samples. PBMCs, B-cell-depleted T cells, or T cells were the source of the cDNA or gDNA that made up the material.

The table came from immunoSEQ multiplex PCR; TCRdb's copy has only in-frame clones and leaves some out. Of fewer than 450,000 clones in the sample, about 90% were seen once. The receptor was derived from a man aged 18 to 30 who had recovered from COVID-19. The V gene is TRBV5-4, the J gene TRBJ1-5; perhaps TRBD1 as D (6 bases). Input material: PBMCs or T cells enriched from blood (not recorded which). The CDR3 DNA sequence: TGTGCCAGCAGTACAGGGATCAATCAGCCCCAGCATTTT. Protein product: CASSTGINQPQHF.